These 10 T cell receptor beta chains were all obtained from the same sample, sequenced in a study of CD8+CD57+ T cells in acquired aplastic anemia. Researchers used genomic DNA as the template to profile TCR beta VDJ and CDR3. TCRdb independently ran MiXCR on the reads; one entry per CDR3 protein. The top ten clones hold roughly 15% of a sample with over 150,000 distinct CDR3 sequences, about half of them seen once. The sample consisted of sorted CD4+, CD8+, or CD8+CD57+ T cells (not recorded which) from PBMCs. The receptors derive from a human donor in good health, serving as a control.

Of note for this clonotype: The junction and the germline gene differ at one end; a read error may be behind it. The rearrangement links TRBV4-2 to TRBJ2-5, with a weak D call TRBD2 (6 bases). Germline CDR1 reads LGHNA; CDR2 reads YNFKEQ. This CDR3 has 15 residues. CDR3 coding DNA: TGTGCCAGCAGCCAAGAACCGGTGGCGGGGACTGCCCAGTGCTTC. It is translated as CASSQEPVAGTAQCF.

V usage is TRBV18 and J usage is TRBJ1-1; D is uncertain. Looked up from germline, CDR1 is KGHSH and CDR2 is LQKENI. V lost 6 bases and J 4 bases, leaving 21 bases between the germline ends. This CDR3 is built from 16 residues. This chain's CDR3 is CASSPVSNLLGTEAFF. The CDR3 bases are TGTGCCAGCTCTCCCGTCAGTAACCTATTGGGCACTGAAGCTTTCTTT.

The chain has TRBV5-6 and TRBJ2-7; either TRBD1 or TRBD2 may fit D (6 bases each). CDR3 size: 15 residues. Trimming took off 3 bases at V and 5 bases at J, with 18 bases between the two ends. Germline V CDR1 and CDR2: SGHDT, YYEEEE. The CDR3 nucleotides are TGTGCCAGCAGCTGGGGGCAGGGAGGTGTGGACGAGCAGTACTTC. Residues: CASSWGQGGVDEQYF.

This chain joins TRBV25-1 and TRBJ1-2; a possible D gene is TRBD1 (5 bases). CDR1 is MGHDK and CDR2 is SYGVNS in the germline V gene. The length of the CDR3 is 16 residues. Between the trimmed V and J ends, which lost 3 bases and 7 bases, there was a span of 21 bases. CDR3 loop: CASSDFNWDPSAGYTF. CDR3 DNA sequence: TGTGCCAGCAGTGATTTTAACTGGGACCCATCTGCTGGCTACACCTTC.

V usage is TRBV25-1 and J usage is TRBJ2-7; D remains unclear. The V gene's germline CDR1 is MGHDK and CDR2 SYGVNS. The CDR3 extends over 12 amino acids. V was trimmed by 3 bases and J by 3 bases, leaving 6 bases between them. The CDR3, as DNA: TGTGCCAGCAGTGATTTTGGCTACGAGCAGTACTTC. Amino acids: CASSDFGYEQYF.

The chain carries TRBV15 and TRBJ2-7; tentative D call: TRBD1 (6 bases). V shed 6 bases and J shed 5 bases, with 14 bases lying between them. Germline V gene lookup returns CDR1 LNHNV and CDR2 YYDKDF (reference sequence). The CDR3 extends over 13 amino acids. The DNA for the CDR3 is TGTGCCACCAGATCGACAGGCGCCCACGAGCAGTACTTC. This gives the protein CATRSTGAHEQYF.

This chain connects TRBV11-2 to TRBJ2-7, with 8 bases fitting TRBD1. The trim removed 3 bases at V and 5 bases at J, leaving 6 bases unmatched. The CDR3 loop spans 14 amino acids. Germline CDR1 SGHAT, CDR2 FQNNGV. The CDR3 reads CASSFHLTGDEQYF. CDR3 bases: TGTGCCAGCAGCTTCCACCTGACAGGGGACGAGCAGTACTTC. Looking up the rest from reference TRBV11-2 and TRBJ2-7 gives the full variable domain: EAGVAQSPRYKIIEKRQSVAFWCNPISGHATLYWYQQILGQGPKLLIQFQNNGVVDDSQLPKDRFSAERLKGVDSTLKIQPAKLEDSAVYLCASSFHLTGDEQYFGPGTRLTVT.

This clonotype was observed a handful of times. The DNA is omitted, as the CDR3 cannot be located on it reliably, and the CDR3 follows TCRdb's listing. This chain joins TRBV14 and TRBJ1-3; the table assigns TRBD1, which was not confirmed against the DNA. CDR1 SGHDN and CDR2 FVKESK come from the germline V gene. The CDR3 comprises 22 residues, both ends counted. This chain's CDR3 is CASSQVSANTEAFFGQGRAIYF.

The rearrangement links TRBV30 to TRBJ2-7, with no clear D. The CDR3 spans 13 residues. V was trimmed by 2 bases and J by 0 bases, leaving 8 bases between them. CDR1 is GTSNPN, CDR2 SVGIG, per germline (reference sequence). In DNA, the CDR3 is TGTGCCTGGAGTCCCCAGATCTCCTACGAGCAGTACTTC. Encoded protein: CAWSPQISYEQYF.

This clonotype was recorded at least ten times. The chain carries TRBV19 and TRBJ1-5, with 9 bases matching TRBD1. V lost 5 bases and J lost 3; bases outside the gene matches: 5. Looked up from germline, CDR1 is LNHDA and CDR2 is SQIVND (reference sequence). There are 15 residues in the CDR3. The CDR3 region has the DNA TGTGCCAGTAGTGCCCGGACAGGGGCCAATCAGCCCCAGCATTTT. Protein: CASSARTGANQPQHF.